A single sample is the source of the 2 T cell receptor beta chains below, sequenced in a study of T cell responses to AZD1222 COVID-19 vaccine. Profiling relied on immunoSEQ multiplex PCR, and the TCRdb table lists in-frame clones only, not all of them. This sample has 170,000 or so clones, with approximately 93% found just once. This specimen consisted of peripheral blood, obtained on day 0 of AZD1222 vaccination. The receptors were gathered from an adult in good health.

This chain uses TRBV30 with TRBJ1-6; no definite D call. This CDR3 comprises 11 residues. CDR1 and CDR2 from the germline V gene are GTSNPN and SVGIG (reference sequence). The V and J ends lost 0 bases and 16 bases respectively, with 10 bases between them. The CDR3 nucleotides read TGTGCCTGGAGTGTAGTCGGTTTACTCCACTTT. It encodes CAWSVVGLLHF.

V is TRBV28 and J is TRBJ1-1, with D maybe TRBD1 (5 bases). V was trimmed by 7 bases and J by 0 bases, leaving 15 bases between them. This CDR3 has 15 amino acids. CDR1 and CDR2 (germline): MDHEN, SYDVKM. CDR3 in DNA: TGTGCCAGCAATAGGGCAGGGATCATGAACACTGAAGCTTTCTTT. It specifies CASNRAGIMNTEAFF.